The clone carrying this T cell receptor beta chain was observed a few times. This sample is drawn from a study of beta chain features in type 1 diabetes. The study reverse transcribed the entire isolated RNA, so it sequenced expressed TCRB transcripts. Here immunoSEQ multiplex PCR was the method, and the copy in TCRdb shows in-frame clones only, minus some. The table lists fewer than 900,000 clones, 15% to 20% of them singletons, with 0.02% to 0.025% in the top ten. This receptor was identified in a young woman in good health. Sequencing was performed on naive CD4+ T cells from blood.

CDR3 residues: CASSVTSGRAYEQFF. Here the CDR3 DNA reads TGCGCCAGCAGCGTGACTAGCGGGAGGGCATATGAGCAGTTCTTC. The chain joins TRBV5-1 to TRBJ2-1; 14 positions agree with TRBD2. The V and J ends lost 4 bases and 8 bases, in that order; junction bases with no gene match: 5. Germline V CDR1 and CDR2: SGHRS, YFSETQ. The CDR3 runs 15 residues.